Below are 13 T cell receptor beta chains sequenced from a single sample in a study of beta chain features in type 1 diabetes. Their antigen targets remain unknown. All of the isolated RNA was reverse transcribed, so expressed TCRB transcripts were sequenced. Assay: immunoSEQ multiplex PCR; the TCRdb copy retains only in-frame clones and omits some. In the table there are 300,000 to 400,000 clones, 8% to 10% of which are singletons. Findings of the study overall: In all four CD4+ subsets, TCRB CDR3 length was significantly, moderately reduced in type 1 diabetes.

The sample was central memory CD4+ T cells from blood. The origin of the receptors is a man younger than 45 with type 1 diabetes.

CDR3 region: CASSPNTGQQYF. The CDR3 DNA follows: TGTGCCAGCAGTCCTAATACGGGTCAGCAGTACTTC. This chain joins TRBV27 and TRBJ2-7; D not resolved. The V and J ends lost 5 bases and 8 bases respectively, with 13 bases between them. Germline CDR1 reads MNHEY; CDR2 reads SMNVEV (reference sequence). The CDR3 runs to 12 residues.

The CDR3 bases are TGTGCCAGCAGCTTCGGCGGTACTGGGGCCAACGTCCTGACTTTC. Protein product: CASSFGGTGANVLTF. The chain uses TRBV7-3 and TRBJ2-6; no definite D call. CDR1 SGHTA and CDR2 FQGTGA come from the germline V gene. V lost 3 bases and J lost 2, with 8 bases in between. This CDR3 contains 15 residues.

The rearrangement uses TRBV7-9 and TRBJ1-1; maybe TRBD1 (6 bases). This CDR3 has 15 amino acids. CDR1 SEHNR and CDR2 FQNEAQ come from the germline V gene (reference sequence). Trimming pared 0 bases from V and 4 bases from J, leaving 12 bases between. The chain's CDR3 is CASSLASQGRTEAFF. CDR3 DNA sequence: TGTGCCAGCAGCTTAGCGAGTCAGGGGCGCACTGAAGCTTTCTTT.

This clone was detected a few times. V and J are TRBV7-8 and TRBJ1-1; TRBD1 might be the D (6 bases). Germline assignment: CDR1 SGHVS and CDR2 FQNEAQ. V was cut by 5 bases and J by 13 bases, with 20 bases left in between. This CDR3 contains 13 residues. The CDR3 bases are TGTGCCAGCAGCCGGGACAAGACTCCTGGGAGTTTCTTT. Protein product: CASSRDKTPGSFF.

Notes on this clone: It is likely a read error: a sequence one base away is far more abundant. This chain connects TRBV7-2 to TRBJ1-4, with D unclear. This CDR3 spans 15 amino acids. Trimming removed 2 bases from V and 1 base from J, with 8 bases in between. Germline V CDR1 and CDR2: SGHTA, FQGNSA. This chain's CDR3 is CASSLSGETNEKLFF. The DNA for the CDR3 is TGTGCCAGCAGCTTAAGCGGGGAAACTAATGAAAAACTGTTTTTT.

In this sample, this clone turned up a few times. The rearrangement joins TRBV5-8 to TRBJ2-7, with no clear D. The CDR3 is 16 amino acids. Germline lookup yields CDR1 SGHTS and CDR2 YDEGEE. The V end was cut by 2 bases, the J end by 7 bases, with 22 bases between. This CDR3 reads CASSFVAQEPQMEQYF. CDR3 coding DNA: TGTGCCAGCAGCTTCGTAGCCCAGGAGCCACAAATGGAGCAGTACTTC.

The V and J genes are TRBV7-9 and TRBJ1-1, with D uncertain. V lost 2 bases, J lost 7 bases, and 5 bases lay in between. The CDR3 is 11 residues long. Germline V CDR1 and CDR2: SEHNR, FQNEAQ (reference sequence). CDR3 residues: CASSLNLEAFF. The CDR3 DNA is TGTGCCAGCAGCTTAAATCTTGAAGCTTTCTTT.

This clone has more than one count but fewer than ten. The V gene is TRBV2, the J gene TRBJ2-4; D may correspond to TRBD1 or TRBD2 (6 bases each). The CDR3 runs to 14 residues. The germline V and J ends were trimmed by 6 bases and 7 bases, with 16 bases remaining between them. CDR1 and CDR2 from the germline V gene are SNHLY and FYNNEI. CDR3 region: CASRIQEGGNIQYF. For the CDR3, the DNA is TGTGCCAGCAGAATACAGGAAGGGGGGAACATTCAGTACTTC.

This clone occurred a few times. CDR3 in DNA: TGTGCCAGCAGCATAAGGGGATTCGCGAACACCGGGGAGCTGTTTTTT. This sequence encodes CASSIRGFANTGELFF. This sequence joins TRBV7-8 and TRBJ2-2, with D perhaps TRBD1 (5 bases). V lost 5 bases to trimming and J lost 0 bases, with 13 bases between them. Germline values: CDR1 SGHVS, CDR2 FQNEAQ. The CDR3 runs to 16 residues.

The gene calls are TRBV28 and TRBJ1-3, with TRBD1 matching 8 bases. The CDR3 has 13 residues. V lost 6 bases to trimming and J lost 8 bases; unmatched junction nucleotides: 6. Per germline, CDR1 MDHEN and CDR2 SYDVKM. Here the CDR3 reads CASRIDRGDTIYF. In DNA form, the CDR3 reads TGTGCCAGCAGGATTGACAGGGGAGACACCATATATTTT.

This clone was seen a few times. The chain employs TRBV11-2 and TRBJ2-1; 13 nucleotides line up with TRBD2. Germline lookup yields CDR1 SGHAT and CDR2 FQNNGV. The CDR3 has 15 amino acids. Unmatched junction bases numbered 2, after V lost 1 base and J lost 8 bases. CDR3 in DNA: TGTGCCAGCAGCTTAGGACTAGCGGGAGGTGATGAGCAGTTCTTC. Its protein product is CASSLGLAGGDEQFF.

This clone was seen only a few times. This specimen includes other DNA sequences encoding the same CDR3. V is TRBV5-1 and J is TRBJ2-1; TRBD2 aligns across 15 bases. The CDR3 consists of 17 residues. J gave up 8 bases and V 4 bases, and 10 bases lay outside the gene matches. Germline values: CDR1 SGHRS, CDR2 YFSETQ. CDR3 loop: CASSPGLAGGPGDEQFF. CDR3 DNA sequence: TGCGCCAGCAGCCCCGGACTAGCGGGAGGGCCTGGGGATGAGCAGTTCTTC.

This clone has a count of ten or more. CDR3 bases: TGTGCCAGCAGCACGACAGGGGGCGGGGAAAAACTGTTTTTT. Amino acids: CASSTTGGGEKLFF. The V gene is TRBV21-1, the J gene TRBJ1-4; the tabulated D call, TRBD1, remains unverified against the DNA. TRBV21-1 is a known pseudogene. The CDR3 extends over 14 amino acids.